The TCR beta chain under discussion was sequenced for a study of PD-L1 blockade in urothelial cancer. On the study more broadly: When blood samples were assessed, the median T cell count was about 140,000.

Libraries were prepared by immunoSEQ multiplex PCR; TCRdb keeps only in-frame clonotypes and omits some of them. The sample holds more than 40,000 clones; around four fifths are singletons and the top ten take 1.5% to 2%. The time point was: pretreatment peripheral blood. Pretreatment and on-treatment blood mononuclear cell samples were taken, totaling between 1 and 8 time points per patient. Comments on this clone: Its antigen is still unknown.

Study results and caveats: Pretreatment clonality of the blood TCR repertoire below the median was predictive of superior survival.

The sample here was PBMCs, taken around atezolizumab (anti-PD-L1) treatment. This clonotype was sampled from a man in his fifties with urothelial cancer.

The CDR3 DNA sequence: TGTGCCACCAAGACAGGGGAGAAATCACCCCTCCACTTT. Translating it yields CATKTGEKSPLHF. The V call is TRBV2, the J call TRBJ1-6; 8 positions match TRBD1. Germline loops: CDR1 SNHLY, CDR2 FYNNEI. With V trimmed by 10 bases and J by 10 bases, 9 bases remained unmatched. The CDR3 has 13 amino acids.